Following are 20 T cell receptor beta chains from one sample sequenced in a study of blood T cell repertoires in COVID-19. Here immunoSEQ multiplex PCR was the method, and the copy in TCRdb shows in-frame clones only, minus some. The sample contains approximately 240,000 clones, around 90% of which appear only once. The specimen sequenced was peripheral blood. Receptor source: a man in his thirties or forties with COVID-19, enrolled during active disease.

The chain employs TRBV7-3 and TRBJ1-3; a possible D gene is TRBD1 (6 bases). Trimming left V 5 bases short and J 4 bases short, with 15 bases between. The CDR3 is made up of 15 amino acids. Germline V gene sequence: CDR1 SGHTA, CDR2 FQGTGA. The CDR3 loop reads CASSGAGAGGNTIYF. The CDR3 DNA sequence: TGTGCCAGCAGCGGCGCGGGGGCTGGAGGAAACACCATATATTTT.

J is TRBJ2-7 and V is TRBV7-6, with D maybe TRBD1 (7 bases). CDR3 size: 16 residues. Germline V gene sequence: CDR1 SGHVS, CDR2 FNYEAQ. Trimming left V 5 bases short and J 0 bases short, with 17 bases between. The CDR3 region has the DNA TGTGCCAGCAGCCCCGGGGCGGGACAGAGCTCCTACGAGCAGTACTTC. Protein: CASSPGAGQSSYEQYF.

The rearrangement uses TRBV5-5 and TRBJ2-7; maybe TRBD2 (6 bases). Trimming removed 6 bases at V and 1 base at J, with 14 bases between. Germline assignment: CDR1 SGHKS and CDR2 YYEKEE (reference sequence). The CDR3 covers 14 residues. CDR3 nucleotides: TGTGCCAGCATGTGGGAGGATATATCCTACGAGCAGTACTTC. Translating it yields CASMWEDISYEQYF.

The chain employs TRBV6-5 and TRBJ1-5; unclear D gene. The CDR3 runs 12 residues. Trimming removed 5 bases from V and 3 bases from J, with 5 bases in between. In germline, CDR1 is MNHEY, CDR2 SVGAGI. The CDR3 loop reads CASSQINQPQHF. The DNA of the CDR3 is TGTGCCAGCAGTCAAATCAATCAGCCCCAGCATTTT.

This clone was picked up a small number of times. This chain connects TRBV7-9 to TRBJ2-7; D not certain. The CDR3 runs to 11 residues. The ends were cut back, 1 base at V and 5 bases at J, with 3 bases in the middle. CDR1 is SEHNR, CDR2 FQNEAQ, per germline (reference sequence). The CDR3 nucleotides read TGTGCCAGCAGCTTAGGAGACGAGCAGTACTTC. It is translated as CASSLGDEQYF.

In regard to this clone: Other DNA sequences in the sample encode the same CDR3. The rearrangement links TRBV19 to TRBJ1-2; TRBD1 aligns across 10 bases. The CDR3 covers 13 residues. Germline lookup yields CDR1 LNHDA and CDR2 SQIVND (reference sequence). Unmatched junction bases numbered 5, after V lost 5 bases and J lost 8 bases. CDR3 sequence reads: CASSLGQGRGYTF. As DNA, the CDR3 is TGTGCCAGTAGTTTGGGACAGGGGCGAGGCTACACCTTC.

V usage is TRBV3-1 (or the pseudogene TRBV3-2) and J usage is TRBJ1-2; TRBD1 might be the D (6 bases). The V and J ends lost 3 bases and 4 bases respectively, with 9 bases between them. CDR1 and CDR2 (germline): LGHDT, YNNKEL (reference sequence). The CDR3 loop spans 13 amino acids. The CDR3 reads CASSQGQRYGYTF. The DNA of the CDR3 is TGTGCCAGCAGCCAGGGACAACGCTATGGCTACACCTTC.

This chain joins TRBV21-1 and TRBJ1-2; TRBD1 is the table's D call, not checked against the DNA. TRBV21-1 is tagged as a pseudogene. This CDR3 has 17 amino acids. The CDR3 region is CASSKGNTASIFYGYTF. Written as DNA, the CDR3 is TGTGCCAGCAGCAAAGGGAATACAGCCTCGATCTTTTATGGCTACACCTTC.

The gene calls are TRBV6-5 and TRBJ1-1; D perhaps matches TRBD1 (6 bases). This CDR3 comprises 16 residues. Trimming removed 0 bases from V and 2 bases from J, with 13 bases in between. Looked up from germline, CDR1 is MNHEY and CDR2 is SVGAGI. The CDR3 protein is CASSYSGGGANTEAFF. As DNA, the CDR3 is TGTGCCAGCAGTTACTCTGGGGGGGGCGCAAACACTGAAGCTTTCTTT.

V and J are TRBV2 and TRBJ1-5, with TRBD1 matching 7 bases. Germline CDR1 reads SNHLY; CDR2 reads FYNNEI. The CDR3 length is 17 residues. The V segment lost 4 bases and the J segment 5 bases; nucleotides outside the gene matches: 14. CDR3 in DNA: TGTGCCAGCAGTGCGGGTATGCAGGGGGTAGCCCATCAGCCCCAGCATTTT. It is translated as CASSAGMQGVAHQPQHF.

The CDR3 reads CATAGETQYF. The CDR3 bases are TGTGCCACCGCCGGGGAGACCCAGTACTTC. The J gene is TRBJ2-5, the V gene TRBV12-3 or TRBV12-4, with D unresolved. V shed 10 bases and J shed 5 bases, with 8 bases lying between them. The length of the CDR3 is 10 residues.

In this sample, this clone turned up a few times. The chain joins TRBV7-2 to TRBJ2-7; no definite D call. This CDR3 has 13 amino acids. V was cut by 8 bases and J by 5 bases, with 16 bases left in between. CDR1 is SGHTA and CDR2 is FQGNSA in the germline V gene. CDR3 protein: CASRHYPEHEQYF. CDR3 bases: TGTGCCAGCCGCCACTACCCCGAGCACGAGCAGTACTTC.

The sample holds one count of this clone. The J gene is TRBJ2-5, the V gene TRBV10-3, with 15 bases aligning to TRBD2. After removal of 1 base from V and 2 bases from J, the junction contained 2 bases not matched to a gene. The CDR3 is made up of 17 amino acids. CDR1 is ENHRY, CDR2 SYGVKD, per germline. In DNA, the CDR3 is TGTGCCATCAGTGAGTTCGGACTAGCGGGGGGGCAAGAGACCCAGTACTTC. This encodes CAISEFGLAGGQETQYF.

The chain carries TRBV15 and TRBJ1-6; no clear D gene. The CDR3 is made up of 17 amino acids. Germline CDR1 and CDR2: LNHNV and YYDKDF (reference sequence). Trimming stripped 0 bases from V and 6 bases from J, with 15 bases between. As DNA, the CDR3 is TGTGCCACCAGCAGAGAGATAGGACGGGAGGCTAATTCACCCCTCCACTTT. Its translation is CATSREIGREANSPLHF.

The CDR3 region is CASSLGEVGNTEAFF. CDR3 nucleotides: TGCGCCAGCAGCTTGGGAGAGGTGGGGAACACTGAAGCTTTCTTT. The chain links TRBV5-1 to TRBJ1-1; D remains unclear. The CDR3 has 15 residues. V was cut by 0 bases and J by 1 base, with 10 bases left in between. Looked up from germline, CDR1 is SGHRS and CDR2 is YFSETQ.

The chain employs TRBV19 and TRBJ1-1; D is unclear. Looked up from germline, CDR1 is LNHDA and CDR2 is SQIVND (reference sequence). V lost 3 bases to trimming and J lost 4 bases, with 12 bases between them. The CDR3 is 14 residues long. The CDR3 region has the DNA TGTGCCAGTAGTATCGAGGGTTGGGGCACTGAAGCTTTCTTT. The encoded protein is CASSIEGWGTEAFF.

The V call is TRBV6-5, the J call TRBJ2-7; possibly TRBD1 for D (6 bases). The V end lost 10 bases, the J end lost 0 bases, and 13 bases lay between the germline ends. The CDR3 extends over 13 amino acids. Per germline, CDR1 MNHEY and CDR2 SVGAGI. The CDR3 DNA follows: TGTGCCACAGGGGCTTGGGGCTCCTACGAGCAGTACTTC. This codes for CATGAWGSYEQYF.

The chain links TRBV7-9 to TRBJ1-6, with D perhaps matching TRBD1 (5 bases). The germline V gene has CDR1 SEHNR and CDR2 FQNEAQ (reference sequence). Between the trimmed V and J ends, which lost 3 bases and 4 bases, there was a span of 13 bases. The CDR3 runs to 16 residues. The CDR3 nucleotides are TGTGCCAGCAGCTTCGACAGTGACTTTTATAATTCACCCCTCCACTTT. This translates into CASSFDSDFYNSPLHF.

The rearrangement links TRBV29-1 to TRBJ2-5, with 16 bases identical to TRBD2. Germline V gene data show CDR1 as SQVTM and CDR2 as ANQGSEA. This CDR3 has 16 amino acids. With 2 bases clipped from V and 5 bases from J, the junction kept 5 bases outside the gene matches. The CDR3 nucleotides are TGCAGCGTTGAAAGGGGACTAGCGGGGGGGCAGGAGACCCAGTACTTC. Its translation is CSVERGLAGGQETQYF. Together with reference TRBV29-1 and TRBJ2-5, the CDR3 gives the full variable domain: SAVISQKPSRDICQRGTSLTIQCQVDSQVTMMFWYRQQPGQSLTLIATANQGSEATYESGFVIDKFPISRPNLTFSTLTVSNMSPEDSSIYLCSVERGLAGGQETQYFGPGTRLLVL.

The sample holds one count of this clone. The chain recombines TRBV5-1 with TRBJ1-1; TRBD1 agrees at 7 bases. V lost 2 bases to trimming and J lost 4 bases; unmatched junction nucleotides: 8. Germline V gene lookup returns CDR1 SGHRS and CDR2 YFSETQ. The CDR3 totals 15 residues. The CDR3 DNA is TGCGCCAGCAGCTTACAACAGGGGAGTTTCACTGAAGCTTTCTTT. Amino acid sequence: CASSLQQGSFTEAFF.